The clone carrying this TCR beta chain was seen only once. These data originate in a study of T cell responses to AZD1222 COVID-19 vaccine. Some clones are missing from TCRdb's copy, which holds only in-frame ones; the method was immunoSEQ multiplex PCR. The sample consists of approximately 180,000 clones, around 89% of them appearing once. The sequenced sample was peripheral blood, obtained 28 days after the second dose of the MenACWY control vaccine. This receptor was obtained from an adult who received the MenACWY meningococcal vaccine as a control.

The CDR3 region is CASSSPSGRVGEQYF. CDR3 DNA: TGTGCCAGCAGTTCGCCAAGCGGGAGGGTAGGCGAGCAGTACTTC. The V and J genes are TRBV28 and TRBJ2-7; 10 bases are a match to TRBD2. This CDR3 is built from 15 residues. The germline gives CDR1 MDHEN, CDR2 SYDVKM. With 4 bases clipped from V and 6 bases from J, the junction kept 9 bases outside the gene matches.